This T cell receptor beta chain was recorded in a study of T cell changes during pregnancy in multiple sclerosis. The assay was immunoSEQ multiplex PCR, and TCRdb's table has in-frame clones only and misses some. In the table there are 35,000 or so clones, roughly nine tenths of which are singletons. V was trimmed by 8 bases and J by 3 bases, leaving 13 bases between them. The germline V gene encodes CDR1 MDHEN and CDR2 SYDVKM. The CDR3 runs to 14 residues. This receptor was taken from a female donor in good health, enrolled as a control in a pregnancy study. The chain links TRBV28 to TRBJ1-4, with D hard to call. The sequences come from CD4+ T cells from peripheral blood mononuclear cells, collected in the third trimester of pregnancy. CDR3 protein: CASQTGGANEKLFF. The CDR3 bases are TGTGCCAGCCAAACGGGCGGGGCTAATGAAAAACTGTTTTTT.